Shown below are 6 T cell receptor beta chains from a single sample sequenced in a study of T cells after yellow fever vaccination (dated by TCRdb to about 2019). Library generation was performed with 5' RACE. TCRdb records Illumina HiSeq 2500 as the sequencer. TCRdb's own reprocessing of the public reads used fastp at Q25 and MiXCR and kept productive beta chains. Rows with one shared CDR3 protein collapse into an entry with the most common genes and DNA. This sample lists 620,000 or so distinct CDR3 sequences; more than 9% were detected once. The ten most abundant clones make up more than 12% of the sample. This sample's treatment or condition label indicates: live attenuated yellow fever vaccine strain. The sequenced sample was PBMCs, obtained on the day of the yellow fever booster vaccination. These receptors were obtained from a man aged 25 to 40 who received the YFV17D yellow fever vaccine.

The genes are TRBV12-3 or TRBV12-4 and TRBJ2-2; D not certain. CDR3 length: 14 residues. V shed 7 bases and J shed 8 bases, with 17 bases lying between them. The DNA of the CDR3 is TGTGCCAGCACTCTGAACTCGGTACTAGGGGAGCTGTTTTTT. It is translated as CASTLNSVLGELFF.

The DNA for the CDR3 is TGCAGTGCCCGGGAGGGACTAGCGGGAGTCTTAGATACGCAGTATTTT. As protein: CSAREGLAGVLDTQYF. The V call is TRBV20-1, the J call TRBJ2-3, with 14 bases matching TRBD2. There are 16 residues in the CDR3. Germline loops: CDR1 DFQATT, CDR2 SNEGSKA (reference sequence). V gave up 6 bases and J gave up 5 bases; unmatched junction bases: 10.

This sequence joins TRBV3-1 and TRBJ2-1; perhaps TRBD2 as D (5 bases). The ends were cut back, 6 bases at V and 9 bases at J, with 18 bases in the middle. This CDR3 has 14 residues. Germline V gives CDR1 LGHDT, CDR2 YNNKEL (reference sequence). Here the CDR3 DNA reads TGTGCCAGCAGTCGATTTGCGGGTCTGGGTGAGCAGTTCTTC. It is translated as CASSRFAGLGEQFF.

The chain combines TRBV27 with TRBJ2-5; D is possibly TRBD2 (5 bases). The CDR3 runs 11 residues. Germline CDR1 reads MNHEY; CDR2 reads SMNVEV (reference sequence). The germline V and J ends were trimmed by 8 bases and 5 bases, with 9 bases remaining between them. The CDR3 here is CASRGFETQYF. The CDR3 region has the DNA TGTGCCAGCCGAGGGTTTGAGACCCAGTACTTC.

The rearrangement joins TRBV11-2 to TRBJ2-3; perhaps TRBD2 as D (7 bases). Between the trimmed V and J ends, which lost 2 bases and 3 bases, there was a span of 18 bases. Germline values: CDR1 SGHAT, CDR2 FQNNGV. The CDR3 runs to 17 residues. Here the CDR3 reads CASSLSGRGAWTDTQYF. The CDR3 nucleotides read TGTGCCAGCAGCTTATCTGGGAGGGGGGCCTGGACAGATACGCAGTATTTT.

This clonotype has a handful of counts. The chain joins TRBV12-3 or TRBV12-4 to TRBJ2-2; tentative D call: TRBD1 (8 bases). The CDR3 is made up of 14 amino acids. The V gene lost 5 bases and the J gene lost 6 bases, with 13 bases spanning the gap. This CDR3 reads CASSTGGGAGELFF. Written as DNA, the CDR3 is TGTGCCAGCAGTACAGGGGGGGGAGCCGGGGAGCTGTTTTTT.